The next 21 T cell receptor beta chains were all read from a single sample in a study of blood T cells in healthy people across ages. Primers used in a second PCR of roughly 7 to 11 cycles were a sample-barcoded 5' primer and a J-beta primer mix. TCRdb re-called the 5' RACE reads with MiXCR, one entry per CDR3 protein. The sample includes 790,000 or so distinct CDR3 sequences, roughly 50% of them seen just once. Sequenced: blood. These receptors were collected from a man aged 35 to 55 in good health.

The CDR3 coding sequence is TGCAGTGCCGGGGGACAGGGGGTGGAGACCCAGTACTTC. Translation: CSAGGQGVETQYF. The chain couples TRBV20-1 to TRBJ2-5; 11 nucleotides agree with TRBD1. CDR1 and CDR2 from the germline V gene are DFQATT and SNEGSKA (reference sequence). After removal of 6 bases from V and 5 bases from J, the junction contained 5 bases not matched to a gene. This CDR3 is 13 amino acids long.

The rearrangement joins TRBV29-1 to TRBJ2-5; D is possibly TRBD1 (6 bases). V was trimmed by 7 bases and J by 11 bases, leaving 23 bases between them. From germline, CDR1 is SQVTM and CDR2 ANQGSEA. This CDR3 comprises 13 residues. The DNA for the CDR3 is TGCAGCGGCGACGGGACACTTAACAATGAGCAGTACTTC. Translation: CSGDGTLNNEQYF.

This clonotype was seen a single time. V and J are TRBV5-6 and TRBJ2-7; tentatively, D is TRBD1 or TRBD2 (5 bases each). The CDR3 covers 14 residues. Germline loops: CDR1 SGHDT, CDR2 YYEEEE. V dropped 4 bases and J dropped 2 bases, with 13 bases sitting between them. The DNA of the CDR3 is TGTGCCAGCAGCCAAATCGGGGCGGCCTACGAGCAGTACTTC. It yields the protein CASSQIGAAYEQYF.

The V call is TRBV7-2, the J call TRBJ2-1, with TRBD1 matching 10 bases. The last part of the DNA fits TRBJ2-7 better; the J call may be wrong. The CDR3 consists of 15 residues. From germline, CDR1 is SGHTA and CDR2 FQGNSA. CDR3 nucleotides: TGTGCCAGCAGCTCGGACGGGACAGGGGAACGGGAGCAGTACTTC. Translated, it gives CASSSDGTGEREQYF.

V is TRBV6-2 or TRBV6-3 and J is TRBJ2-4; weak D call: TRBD2 (6 bases). The last part of the DNA fits TRBJ2-7 better; the J call may be wrong. The germline gives CDR1 MNHEY, CDR2 SVGEGT. The CDR3 has 15 residues. CDR3 sequence (DNA): TGTGCCAGCAGTTGGGCAGGGACTTTCGGAGACGAGCAGTACTTC. Residues: CASSWAGTFGDEQYF.

This clonotype was recorded once. The V and J genes are TRBV5-1 and TRBJ2-3; unclear D gene. This CDR3 region has 15 residues. From germline, CDR1 is SGHRS and CDR2 YFSETQ. Deletions cut 0 bases from V and 1 base from J, with 9 bases between. CDR3 bases: TGCGCCAGCAGCTTGGAGGAGTCGGGCACAGATACGCAGTATTTT. Protein sequence: CASSLEESGTDTQYF.

The chain is built from TRBV2 and TRBJ2-3; the D call may be TRBD1 or TRBD2 (5 bases each). CDR1 and CDR2 from the germline V gene are SNHLY and FYNNEI. The CDR3 extends over 17 amino acids. Trimming stripped 7 bases from V and 0 bases from J, with 20 bases between. CDR3 protein: CASMGRVKLLSTDTQYF. The CDR3 coding sequence is TGTGCCAGCATGGGGCGGGTCAAGCTCTTAAGCACAGATACGCAGTATTTT.

This chain links TRBV6-1 with TRBJ2-4; TRBD2 aligns across 7 bases. The closer fit of TRBJ2-7 to the DNA end suggests the J call may be wrong. There are 15 residues in the CDR3. Germline V gene sequence: CDR1 MNHNS, CDR2 SASEGT. CDR3 loop: CASSEAWTSSFEQYF. For the CDR3, the DNA is TGTGCCAGCAGTGAGGCCTGGACTAGTTCGTTCGAGCAGTACTTC.

This clonotype was recorded a few times. This chain links TRBV20-1 with TRBJ2-4, with TRBD2 identical over 9 bases. Germline V CDR1 and CDR2: DFQATT, SNEGSKA (reference sequence). This CDR3 contains 15 residues. The junction had 13 bases not matched to a gene; V was cut back by 0 bases and J by 13 bases. CDR3 loop: CSARERAGGRSEQYF. In nucleotides, the CDR3 is TGCAGTGCTAGAGAGCGAGCGGGAGGCCGTTCGGAGCAGTACTTC.

This clonotype was observed a handful of times. V usage is TRBV20-1 and J usage is TRBJ2-7; 10 bases align to TRBD1. This CDR3 has 14 amino acids. Germline V lookup: CDR1 DFQATT, CDR2 SNEGSKA (reference sequence). CDR3 sequence (DNA): TGCAGAGGGACAGGGGAGGGTAATGCCTACGAGCAGTACTTC. It translates to CRGTGEGNAYEQYF.

This clonotype occurred a few times. The chain employs TRBV24-1 and TRBJ2-5, with D unresolved. The DNA end is more similar to TRBJ2-7, so the J call may be wrong. The CDR3 is made up of 15 amino acids. The germline gives CDR1 KGHDR, CDR2 SFDVKD. The CDR3 loop is CATSDPRNSRYEQYF. The CDR3 region has the DNA TGTGCCACCAGTGACCCCAGGAATTCTAGGTACGAGCAGTACTTC.

The chain uses TRBV7-2 and TRBJ1-2; no clear D gene. This CDR3 spans 14 amino acids. Trimming stripped 1 base from V and 5 bases from J, with 11 bases between. Germline V gives CDR1 SGHTA, CDR2 FQGNSA. This CDR3 reads CASSLVRSEYGYTF. In nucleotides, the CDR3 is TGTGCCAGCAGCTTAGTAAGGTCGGAGTATGGCTACACCTTC. The whole variable domain, filled in from reference TRBV7-2 and TRBJ1-2, reads GAGVSQSPSNKVTEKGKDVELRCDPISGHTALYWYRQSLGQGLEFLIYFQGNSAPDKSGLPSDRFSAERTGGSVSTLTIQRTQQEDSAVYLCASSLVRSEYGYTFGSGTRLTVV.

The V call is TRBV7-9, the J call TRBJ2-1, with 14 bases fitting TRBD2. CDR3 length: 14 residues. V shed 5 bases and J 6 bases; nucleotides not matched to a gene: 0. In germline, CDR1 is SEHNR, CDR2 FQNEAQ (reference sequence). The CDR3 sequence: CASSGTSGSNEQFF. As DNA, the CDR3 is TGTGCCAGCAGCGGGACTAGCGGGAGCAATGAGCAGTTCTTC.

V and J are TRBV5-1 and TRBJ2-3; no firm D call. The length of the CDR3 is 14 residues. Trimming removed 2 bases at V and 1 base at J, with 8 bases between. The germline V gene has CDR1 SGHRS and CDR2 YFSETQ. CDR3 residues: CASSFWSRTDTQYF. The CDR3 DNA sequence: TGCGCCAGCAGCTTCTGGTCTCGCACAGATACGCAGTATTTT.

This clonotype was counted at least ten times. This rearrangement joins TRBV7-3 to TRBJ2-3, with D possibly matching TRBD2 (5 bases). With 2 bases removed from V and 3 bases from J, the gap between germline ends came to 12 bases. The CDR3 runs to 15 residues. CDR1 SGHTA and CDR2 FQGTGA come from the germline V gene. The CDR3 DNA sequence: TGTGCCAGCAGCTTAGGCAGCGGACGAACAGATACGCAGTATTTT. As protein: CASSLGSGRTDTQYF.

This chain uses TRBV29-1 with TRBJ1-2; D ambiguous. The germline V gene encodes CDR1 SQVTM and CDR2 ANQGSEA. The CDR3 covers 10 residues. Between the trimmed V and J ends, which lost 2 bases and 6 bases, there was a span of 4 bases. The CDR3 nucleotides are TGCAGCGTTGAAACAGATGGCTACACCTTC. Residues: CSVETDGYTF.

The chain employs TRBV5-6 and TRBJ1-5; D unresolved. CDR3 length equals 14 residues. The V end was cut by 2 bases, the J end by 3 bases, with 9 bases between. Per germline, CDR1 SGHDT and CDR2 YYEEEE. The CDR3 bases are TGTGCCAGCAGCTTTCGTCTGGTCAATCAGCCCCAGCATTTT. Protein sequence: CASSFRLVNQPQHF.

This sequence joins TRBV24-1 and TRBJ2-7, with 9 bases fitting TRBD1. V gave up 3 bases and J gave up 5 bases; unmatched junction bases: 7. CDR3 length: 15 residues. Germline CDR1 and CDR2: KGHDR and SFDVKD. The CDR3 DNA is TGTGCCACCAGTGATGTCGGACAGGGGATCGACGAGCAGTACTTC. It codes for CATSDVGQGIDEQYF.

This clonotype turned up a few times. The chain carries TRBV27 and TRBJ2-1; D tentatively reads TRBD1 or TRBD2 (5 bases each). Germline CDR1 reads MNHEY; CDR2 reads SMNVEV (reference sequence). This CDR3 has 13 amino acids. Trimming removed 4 bases at V and 8 bases at J, with 12 bases between. The CDR3 here is CASSWGPRDEQFF. The DNA of the CDR3 is TGTGCCAGCAGTTGGGGACCTCGTGATGAGCAGTTCTTC.

The chain employs TRBV7-9 and TRBJ2-7; D not certain. Judging by the DNA end, TRBJ2-4 fits better; the J call may be wrong. The CDR3 is 19 residues long. CDR1 and CDR2 from the germline V gene are SEHNR and FQNEAQ (reference sequence). CDR3: CASSPRRIAIDLAKNIQYF. The CDR3 region has the DNA TGTGCCAGCAGCCCAAGAAGGATAGCCATTGATCTAGCCAAAAACATTCAGTACTTC.

J is TRBJ1-4 and V is TRBV29-1, with D unresolved. Germline lookup yields CDR1 SQVTM and CDR2 ANQGSEA. This CDR3 has 19 amino acids. V shed 3 bases and J shed 0 bases, with 23 bases lying between them. DNA for the CDR3: TGCAGCGTTGAGGGAGGCCAGACCTACGAGAGGACAACTAATGAAAAACTGTTTTTT. It codes for CSVEGGQTYERTTNEKLFF. The entire variable domain, with the rest obtained from reference TRBV29-1 and TRBJ1-4, is as follows: SAVISQKPSRDICQRGTSLTIQCQVDSQVTMMFWYRQQPGQSLTLIATANQGSEATYESGFVIDKFPISRPNLTFSTLTVSNMSPEDSSIYLCSVEGGQTYERTTNEKLFFGSGTQLSVL.